One sample yielded the 21 T cell receptor beta chains listed below, sequenced in a study of T cell repertoires in cytomegalovirus infection. MiXCR, applied by TCRdb to the reads, yields one record per CDR3 protein. The top ten clones hold approximately 25% of a sample with roughly 180,000 distinct CDR3 sequences, 17% of them seen once. Sequenced sample: CD8+ T cells from PBMCs. Receptors originate from a human donor in good health (CMV status not recorded). Some clones in this sample may be carry-over from other donors' samples.

The chain couples TRBV7-8 to TRBJ2-3, with D perhaps TRBD2 (6 bases). Germline V CDR1 and CDR2: SGHVS, FQNEAQ. The ends were cut back, 0 bases at V and 0 bases at J, with 13 bases in the middle. This CDR3 contains 17 residues. CDR3 protein: CASSLAPRTISTDTQYF. CDR3 coding DNA: TGTGCCAGCAGCTTAGCTCCCAGGACTATTAGCACAGATACGCAGTATTTT.

The chain joins TRBV28 to TRBJ2-1; D gene uncertain. Trimming took off 11 bases at V and 14 bases at J, with 28 bases between the two ends. Germline-derived CDR1 and CDR2 are MDHEN and SYDVKM. CDR3 length: 14 amino acids. The CDR3 DNA reads TGTGCCGGTAGTCGTGAGTCGGCAGCTCCTACAAAGTTCTTC. As protein: CAGSRESAAPTKFF.

The rearrangement uses TRBV5-1 and TRBJ2-5; D unresolved. V was pared by 2 bases and J by 3 bases, with 8 bases between. The V gene's germline CDR1 is SGHRS and CDR2 YFSETQ. The CDR3 is made up of 13 amino acids. The CDR3 reads CASSLGPEETQYF. The CDR3 DNA follows: TGCGCCAGCAGCTTAGGTCCCGAAGAGACCCAGTACTTC.

This clonotype was detected a few times. The chain carries TRBV29-1 and TRBJ1-1; D is unresolved. CDR3 length: 13 residues. Looked up from germline, CDR1 is SQVTM and CDR2 is ANQGSEA. V was trimmed by 5 bases and J by 5 bases, leaving 15 bases between them. The CDR3 loop reads CSVRETDGTEAFF. Written as DNA, the CDR3 is TGCAGCGTTCGTGAAACCGATGGGACTGAAGCTTTCTTT.

The rearrangement uses TRBV4-1 and TRBJ1-1; 7 positions agree with TRBD1. V shed 1 base and J 5 bases; nucleotides not matched to a gene: 4. The CDR3 length is 14 residues. The germline CDR1 and CDR2 sequences are MGHRA and YSYEKL. The CDR3 loop is CASSQVGGETEAFF. As DNA, the CDR3 is TGCGCCAGCAGCCAAGTAGGGGGCGAGACTGAAGCTTTCTTT.

There are a few counts of this clonotype. The genes are TRBV7-9 and TRBJ1-2; perhaps TRBD1 as D (6 bases). Germline CDR1 SEHNR, CDR2 FQNEAQ (reference sequence). V lost 4 bases to trimming and J lost 7 bases, with 16 bases between them. This CDR3 region has 14 residues. In DNA form, the CDR3 reads TGTGCCAGCAGCTCCCCAGGACAGAACCTTGGCTACACCTTC. This sequence encodes CASSSPGQNLGYTF.

The CDR3 DNA reads as TGTGCCAGCAGTTTTCAAGGACAGGAGGTCGCTGAAGCTTTCTTT. Encoded protein: CASSFQGQEVAEAFF. The chain combines TRBV28 with TRBJ1-1; 7 nucleotides line up with TRBD1. The CDR3 loop spans 15 amino acids. J lost 6 bases, V lost 3 bases, and 10 bases had no gene match. CDR1 and CDR2 from the germline V gene are MDHEN and SYDVKM.

This clonotype was observed at least ten times. V gene TRBV28 combines with J gene TRBJ1-5; no reliable D call. Germline CDR1 is MDHEN and CDR2 is SYDVKM. The CDR3 sequence is 16 residues long. The ends were cut back, 2 bases at V and 0 bases at J, with 11 bases in the middle. Here the CDR3 reads CASSLSGPLSNQPQHF. In nucleotides, the CDR3 is TGTGCCAGCAGTTTAAGTGGGCCCCTTAGCAATCAGCCCCAGCATTTT. The entire variable domain, with the rest obtained from reference TRBV28 and TRBJ1-5, is as follows: DVKVTQSSRYLVKRTGEKVFLECVQDMDHENMFWYRQDPGLGLRLIYFSYDVKMKEKGDIPEGYSVSREKKERFSLILESASTNQTSMYLCASSLSGPLSNQPQHFGDGTRLSIL.

This clonotype was seen a handful of times. The chain recombines TRBV5-1 with TRBJ1-2; tentatively, D is TRBD1 (6 bases). This CDR3 is built from 13 residues. The V end was cut by 1 base, the J end by 8 bases, with 12 bases between. Germline V gene data show CDR1 as SGHRS and CDR2 as YFSETQ. The CDR3 is CASSLNRERGYTF. The DNA for the CDR3 is TGCGCCAGCAGCTTGAACAGGGAACGAGGCTACACCTTC.

This clonotype was counted a few times. The chain carries TRBV29-1 and TRBJ1-1; D remains ambiguous. Germline V lookup: CDR1 SQVTM, CDR2 ANQGSEA. The ends were cut back, 5 bases at V and 1 base at J, with 5 bases in the middle. The CDR3 has 11 residues. CDR3 sequence (DNA): TGCAGCGTTAAGGGGAACACTGAAGCTTTCTTT. It encodes CSVKGNTEAFF.

This clonotype was counted between two and nine times. The chain combines TRBV7-9 with TRBJ1-4, with 9 positions matching TRBD1. Germline V gene data show CDR1 as SEHNR and CDR2 as FQNEAQ (reference sequence). With 5 bases clipped from V and 4 bases from J, the junction kept 11 bases outside the gene matches. The CDR3 consists of 17 residues. The CDR3 nucleotides are TGTGCCAGCAGCCCCCCCGGGACAGGGACCTATAATGAAAAACTGTTTTTT. This gives the protein CASSPPGTGTYNEKLFF.

The chain has TRBV6-2 or TRBV6-3 and TRBJ2-7, with D possibly TRBD2 on 6 matching bases. The CDR3 is 14 residues long. Trimming took 2 bases from V and 3 from J, leaving 11 bases between them. The germline gives CDR1 MNHEY, CDR2 SVGEGT. The CDR3 DNA is TGTGCCAGCAGTTACGGCGGGGCGAGCTACGAGCAGTACTTC. Protein sequence: CASSYGGASYEQYF.

This clonotype was detected a few times. This rearrangement joins TRBV7-2 to TRBJ2-7, with 8 bases lining up with TRBD1. Trimming at V came to 2 bases and at J to 7 bases, leaving 7 bases not matched to a gene. The CDR3 runs to 14 residues. CDR1 and CDR2 from the germline V gene are SGHTA and FQGNSA. This CDR3 reads CASSLRDRTFEQYF. The CDR3 DNA reads TGTGCCAGCAGCTTAAGGGACAGGACTTTTGAGCAGTACTTC.

A few counts support this clonotype. The rearrangement links TRBV10-3 to TRBJ1-1; D is ambiguous. V was pared by 7 bases and J by 7 bases, with 16 bases between. The CDR3 is 13 residues long. Germline CDR1 is ENHRY and CDR2 is SYGVKD. CDR3 DNA: TGTGCCATCACATCCGCCGGGGTAGTTGAAGCTTTCTTT. It yields the protein CAITSAGVVEAFF.

The V call is TRBV12-3 or TRBV12-4, the J call TRBJ2-1; the D gene is possibly TRBD2 (6 bases). V lost 7 bases to trimming and J lost 5 bases, with 12 bases between them. This CDR3 comprises 13 residues. The CDR3 reads CASNVSGNNEQFF. The CDR3 DNA is TGTGCCAGCAACGTTAGCGGAAACAATGAGCAGTTCTTC.

V is TRBV7-9 and J is TRBJ2-7; no reliable D call. Germline loops: CDR1 SEHNR, CDR2 FQNEAQ (reference sequence). The CDR3 extends over 16 amino acids. V gave up 0 bases and J gave up 4 bases, with 16 bases separating them. CDR3 in amino acids: CASSLATLTANYEQYF. DNA for the CDR3: TGTGCCAGCAGCTTAGCTACCCTAACGGCCAATTACGAGCAGTACTTC.

There are many counts of this clonotype. V usage is TRBV20-1 and J usage is TRBJ2-1, with 11 nucleotides matching TRBD2. Germline V CDR1 and CDR2: DFQATT, SNEGSKA (reference sequence). The CDR3 runs to 15 residues. V lost 0 bases, J lost 7 bases, and 5 bases stayed unmatched. CDR3 residues: CSARELAGEVNEQFF. CDR3 bases: TGCAGTGCTAGAGAACTAGCGGGGGAAGTAAATGAGCAGTTCTTC.

There are many counts of this clonotype. The genes are TRBV5-6 and TRBJ1-1; no firm D call. This CDR3 spans 15 amino acids. V was cut by 0 bases and J by 1 base, with 10 bases left in between. Germline assignment: CDR1 SGHDT and CDR2 YYEEEE. The CDR3 nucleotides read TGTGCCAGCAGCTTGGACGTCTTCCAGAACACTGAAGCTTTCTTT. Encoded protein: CASSLDVFQNTEAFF.

This clonotype was counted only a few times. This chain joins TRBV7-8 and TRBJ2-2, with TRBD1 identical over 7 bases. This CDR3 has 14 residues. Trimming cost V 5 bases and J 7 bases; bases outside gene matches: 7. CDR1 SGHVS and CDR2 FQNEAQ come from the germline V gene. CDR3 sequence (DNA): TGTGCCAGCAGCCGAGGGGGCTCGGGCGGGGAGCTGTTTTTT. As protein: CASSRGGSGGELFF. Using reference TRBV7-8 and TRBJ2-2 for the parts outside the CDR3, the full variable domain is GAGVSQSPRYKVAKRGQDVALRCDPISGHVSLFWYQQALGQGPEFLTYFQNEAQLDKSGLPSDRFFAERPEGSVSTLKIQRTQQEDSAVYLCASSRGGSGGELFFGEGSRLTVL.

The V gene is TRBV20-1, the J gene TRBJ2-7; TRBD1 might be the D (5 bases). The ends were cut back, 4 bases at V and 0 bases at J, with 13 bases in the middle. Per germline, CDR1 DFQATT and CDR2 SNEGSKA (reference sequence). The CDR3 loop spans 14 amino acids. As DNA, the CDR3 is TGCAGTGCTATAGAGGTGGGGCCCTCCTACGAGCAGTACTTC. Amino acids: CSAIEVGPSYEQYF.

The J gene is TRBJ2-7, the V gene TRBV28, with a tentative D call TRBD2 (5 bases). Per the germline V gene, CDR1 is MDHEN and CDR2 is SYDVKM. Trimming removed 7 bases from V and 3 bases from J, with 13 bases in between. The CDR3 covers 13 residues. The CDR3 loop reads CASTGGGVYEQYF. In DNA form, the CDR3 reads TGTGCCAGCACAGGAGGTGGGGTCTACGAGCAGTACTTC.